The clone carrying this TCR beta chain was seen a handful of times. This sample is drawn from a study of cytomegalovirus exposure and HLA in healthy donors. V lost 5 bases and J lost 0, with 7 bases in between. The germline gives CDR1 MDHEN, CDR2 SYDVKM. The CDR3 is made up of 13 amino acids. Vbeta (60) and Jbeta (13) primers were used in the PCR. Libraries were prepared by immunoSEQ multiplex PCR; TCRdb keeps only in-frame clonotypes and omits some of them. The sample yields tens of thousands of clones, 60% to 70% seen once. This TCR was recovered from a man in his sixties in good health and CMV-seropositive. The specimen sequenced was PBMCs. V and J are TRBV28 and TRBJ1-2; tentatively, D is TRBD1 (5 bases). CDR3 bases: TGTGCCAGCAGTACAGGAGCTAACTATGGCTACACCTTC. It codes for CASSTGANYGYTF.